A selection of T cell receptor beta chains follows, all from one sample in a study of T cells after yellow fever vaccination. TCRdb re-derived calls from the 5' RACE reads in MiXCR, one entry per CDR3 protein. Of 180,000 or so distinct CDR3 sequences in the sample, about 11% were seen once. Specimen: CD8+ T cells sorted from PBMCs, collected 15 days after the yellow fever booster vaccination. These receptors all come from a man younger than 30 who received the YFV17D yellow fever vaccine. The CDR3 runs from the conserved cysteine through the conserved F or W. The order of the fields is CDR3 protein, CDR3 DNA, V gene, J gene, CDR3 length, clone size, D gene. The D gene is left open where the match is weak. Clone size is stated in some rows and not others, as once, few, many or a class when expanded.

CDR3aa: CASSLDVGDTEAFF; CDR3nt: TGTGCCAGCAGCTTAGACGTAGGGGACACTGAAGCTTTCTTT; v_gene: TRBV7-9; j_gene: TRBJ1-1; len: 14; abundance: few; d_gene: .
CDR3aa: CASSPSANQETQYF; CDR3nt: TGTGCCAGCAGCCCCTCGGCCAACCAAGAGACCCAGTACTTC; v_gene: TRBV6-6; j_gene: TRBJ2-5; len: 14; abundance: few; d_gene: .
CDR3aa: CAISDPLEGGRNSPLHF; CDR3nt: TGTGCCATCAGTGATCCCCTAGAGGGGGGGAGGAATTCACCCCTCCACTTT; v_gene: TRBV10-3; j_gene: TRBJ1-6; len: 17; abundance: few; d_gene: .
CDR3aa: CSARDQGGGGLSYNSPLHF; CDR3nt: TGCAGTGCTAGAGATCAGGGAGGAGGGGGCTTATCCTATAATTCACCCCTCCACTTT; v_gene: TRBV20-1; j_gene: TRBJ1-6; len: 19; abundance: .; d_gene: TRBD1
CDR3aa: CASSRLGRSNTGELFF; CDR3nt: TGTGCCAGCAGCCGGTTAGGGCGGTCGAACACCGGGGAGCTGTTTTTT; v_gene: TRBV5-4; j_gene: TRBJ2-2; len: 16; abundance: few; d_gene: .
CDR3aa: CASSYPTSGCYEQYF; CDR3nt: TGTGCCAGCAGCTACCCCACGTCAGGGTGCTACGAGCAGTACTTC; v_gene: TRBV7-4; j_gene: TRBJ2-7; len: 15; abundance: .; d_gene: .
CDR3aa: CATGDSGELFF; CDR3nt: TGTGCCACTGGTGACAGCGGGGAGCTGTTTTTT; v_gene: TRBV24-1; j_gene: TRBJ2-2; len: 11; abundance: few; d_gene: .
CDR3aa: CASSYGTPNTEAFF; CDR3nt: TGTGCCAGCAGCTATGGGACACCGAACACTGAAGCTTTCTTT; v_gene: TRBV6-5; j_gene: TRBJ1-1; len: 14; abundance: .; d_gene: .
CDR3aa: CASSVPGFTGELFF; CDR3nt: TGTGCCAGCAGCGTTCCCGGATTCACCGGGGAGCTGTTTTTT; v_gene: TRBV9; j_gene: TRBJ2-2; len: 14; abundance: few; d_gene: .
CDR3aa: CATSRAGNTEAFF; CDR3nt: TGTGCCACCAGCAGGGCAGGGAACACTGAAGCTTTCTTT; v_gene: TRBV15; j_gene: TRBJ1-1; len: 13; abundance: few; d_gene: .
CDR3aa: CASSSGGKAYEQYF; CDR3nt: TGTGCCAGCAGTTCAGGGGGGAAGGCCTACGAGCAGTACTTC; v_gene: TRBV12-3/TRBV12-4; j_gene: TRBJ2-7; len: 14; abundance: many; d_gene: .
CDR3aa: CAWSSRGQELEAFF; CDR3nt: TGTGCCTGGAGTTCACGGGGACAGGAGCTTGAAGCTTTCTTT; v_gene: TRBV30; j_gene: TRBJ1-1; len: 14; abundance: .; d_gene: TRBD1
CDR3aa: CASSLVSQGRDYGYTF; CDR3nt: TGCGCCAGCAGCCTAGTGAGTCAGGGGAGGGACTATGGCTACACCTTC; v_gene: TRBV4-1; j_gene: TRBJ1-2; len: 16; abundance: few; d_gene: .
CDR3aa: CASSPPGGRQTQYF; CDR3nt: TGTGCCAGCAGTCCCCCAGGGGGACGGCAGACCCAGTACTTC; v_gene: TRBV12-3/TRBV12-4; j_gene: TRBJ2-5; len: 14; abundance: .; d_gene: TRBD1
CDR3aa: CASSFPRRPLISGANVLTF; CDR3nt: TGTGCCAGCAGTTTTCCGAGGAGGCCATTAATCTCTGGGGCCAACGTCCTGACTTTC; v_gene: TRBV28; j_gene: TRBJ2-6; len: 19; abundance: few; d_gene: .
CDR3aa: CASSLGDRGQLNEKLFF; CDR3nt: TGTGCCAGCAGCTTAGGGGACAGGGGGCAACTTAATGAAAAACTGTTTTTT; v_gene: TRBV11-2; j_gene: TRBJ1-4; len: 17; abundance: few; d_gene: TRBD1
CDR3aa: CASRGPQQETQYF; CDR3nt: TGTGCCAGCAGGGGGCCGCAGCAAGAGACCCAGTACTTC; v_gene: TRBV2; j_gene: TRBJ2-5; len: 13; abundance: .; d_gene: .
CDR3aa: CSARVSGGTQYF; CDR3nt: TGCAGTGCTAGGGTTAGCGGAGGGACCCAGTACTTC; v_gene: TRBV20-1; j_gene: TRBJ2-5; len: 12; abundance: many; d_gene: .
CDR3aa: CASSHLAGLDTQYF; CDR3nt: TGTGCCAGCAGTCATTTAGCGGGTCTAGATACGCAGTATTTT; v_gene: TRBV6-6; j_gene: TRBJ2-3; len: 14; abundance: few; d_gene: TRBD2
CDR3aa: CASSQGPRGPGGRVDTQYF; CDR3nt: TGCGCCAGCAGCCAAGGACCCCGGGGCCCAGGGGGCAGGGTGGATACGCAGTATTTT; v_gene: TRBV4-3; j_gene: TRBJ2-3; len: 19; abundance: .; d_gene: TRBD1
CDR3aa: CASSQGQGKLSGRPYEQYF; CDR3nt: TGCGCCAGCAGCCAAGGCCAGGGAAAGCTTAGCGGGCGCCCCTACGAGCAGTACTTC; v_gene: TRBV4-3; j_gene: TRBJ2-7; len: 19; abundance: .; d_gene: TRBD2
CDR3aa: CASSFSGFGVAQETQYF; CDR3nt: TGTGCCAGCAGTTTTTCCGGTTTTGGGGTAGCGCAAGAGACCCAGTACTTC; v_gene: TRBV12-3/TRBV12-4; j_gene: TRBJ2-5; len: 17; abundance: .; d_gene: .
CDR3aa: CASSLATTSGESTDTQYF; CDR3nt: TGTGCCAGCAGCTTAGCGACGACTAGCGGGGAGAGCACAGATACGCAGTATTTT; v_gene: TRBV7-6; j_gene: TRBJ2-3; len: 18; abundance: many; d_gene: TRBD2
CDR3aa: CSVSWAGTGELFF; CDR3nt: TGCAGCGTCAGTTGGGCGGGTACCGGGGAGCTGTTTTTT; v_gene: TRBV29-1; j_gene: TRBJ2-2; len: 13; abundance: .; d_gene: .
CDR3aa: CASMLWTGNPYEQYF; CDR3nt: TGTGCCAGCATGTTGTGGACAGGGAATCCCTACGAGCAGTACTTC; v_gene: TRBV6-1; j_gene: TRBJ2-7; len: 15; abundance: .; d_gene: TRBD1
CDR3aa: CSASPLGGSSYNEQFF; CDR3nt: TGCAGTGCTAGCCCCCTCGGGGGAAGCTCCTACAATGAGCAGTTCTTC; v_gene: TRBV20-1; j_gene: TRBJ2-1; len: 16; abundance: .; d_gene: .
CDR3aa: CASSLGTGVADTQYF; CDR3nt: TGTGCCAGCAGCTTAGGGACAGGGGTTGCAGATACGCAGTATTTT; v_gene: TRBV7-8; j_gene: TRBJ2-3; len: 15; abundance: few; d_gene: TRBD1
CDR3aa: CASSIDWLMNTEAFF; CDR3nt: TGTGCCAGTAGTATAGATTGGCTGATGAACACTGAAGCTTTCTTT; v_gene: TRBV19; j_gene: TRBJ1-1; len: 15; abundance: many; d_gene: .
CDR3aa: CAWAQGQGPDTQYF; CDR3nt: TGTGCCTGGGCACAAGGACAGGGGCCAGATACGCAGTATTTT; v_gene: TRBV30; j_gene: TRBJ2-3; len: 14; abundance: few; d_gene: TRBD1
CDR3aa: CASSVRDRGLYEQYF; CDR3nt: TGTGCCAGCAGCGTCCGGGACAGGGGGCTTTACGAGCAGTACTTC; v_gene: TRBV13; j_gene: TRBJ2-7; len: 15; abundance: .; d_gene: TRBD1
CDR3aa: CASSGARGVDTQYF; CDR3nt: TGTGCCAGCAGTGGGGCTCGGGGCGTAGATACGCAGTATTTT; v_gene: TRBV6-5; j_gene: TRBJ2-3; len: 14; abundance: .; d_gene: .
CDR3aa: CASSRGEAQYF; CDR3nt: TGTGCCAGCAGCAGAGGAGAGGCGCAGTACTTC; v_gene: TRBV7-6; j_gene: TRBJ2-7; len: 11; abundance: .; d_gene: .
CDR3aa: CASSRTTGELFF; CDR3nt: TGTGCCAGCAGCCGTACCACCGGGGAGCTGTTTTTT; v_gene: TRBV7-9; j_gene: TRBJ2-2; len: 12; abundance: few; d_gene: .
CDR3aa: CASSPAGSSGANVLTF; CDR3nt: TGTGCCAGCAGCCCAGCGGGCAGCTCTGGGGCCAACGTCCTGACTTTC; v_gene: TRBV4-2; j_gene: TRBJ2-6; len: 16; abundance: .; d_gene: .
CDR3aa: CASSTGTDASEQYF; CDR3nt: TGCGCCAGCAGCACCGGGACAGACGCCAGCGAGCAGTACTTC; v_gene: TRBV5-1; j_gene: TRBJ2-7; len: 14; abundance: .; d_gene: TRBD1
CDR3aa: CASSLDLRGGLNEQFF; CDR3nt: TGTGCCAGCAGCTTAGATCTGAGGGGGGGCCTCAATGAGCAGTTCTTC; v_gene: TRBV11-2; j_gene: TRBJ2-1; len: 16; abundance: .; d_gene: .
CDR3aa: CASSPLSGGTGELFF; CDR3nt: TGTGCCAGCAGCCCACTATCCGGGGGTACCGGGGAGCTGTTTTTT; v_gene: TRBV6-2/TRBV6-3; j_gene: TRBJ2-2; len: 15; abundance: .; d_gene: .
CDR3aa: CASSFIYASYEQYF; CDR3nt: TGTGCCAGCAGCTTCATTTATGCCAGCTACGAGCAGTACTTC; v_gene: TRBV7-9; j_gene: TRBJ2-7; len: 14; abundance: .; d_gene: .
CDR3aa: CASSFAGGTLFF; CDR3nt: TGCGCCAGCAGCTTTGCAGGGGGCACGCTGTTTTTT; v_gene: TRBV5-1; j_gene: TRBJ2-2; len: 12; abundance: few; d_gene: TRBD1
CDR3aa: CSARDIGELFF; CDR3nt: TGCAGTGCTAGAGATATCGGGGAGCTGTTTTTT; v_gene: TRBV20-1; j_gene: TRBJ2-2; len: 11; abundance: .; d_gene: .
CDR3aa: CASSFEDETEAFF; CDR3nt: TGTGCCAGCAGCTTCGAAGACGAAACTGAAGCTTTCTTT; v_gene: TRBV7-6; j_gene: TRBJ1-1; len: 13; abundance: .; d_gene: .
CDR3aa: CASSFAGGPVKQYF; CDR3nt: TGCGCCAGCAGCTTTGCGGGGGGGCCAGTTAAGCAGTATTTT; v_gene: TRBV5-1; j_gene: TRBJ2-3; len: 14; abundance: .; d_gene: TRBD2
CDR3aa: CASSGFDTEAFF; CDR3nt: TGTGCCAGCAGTGGATTCGACACTGAAGCTTTCTTT; v_gene: TRBV12-3/TRBV12-4; j_gene: TRBJ1-1; len: 12; abundance: few; d_gene: .
CDR3aa: CASSWGSGNTIYF; CDR3nt: TGTGCCAGTAGTTGGGGTTCCGGAAACACCATATATTTT; v_gene: TRBV19; j_gene: TRBJ1-3; len: 13; abundance: .; d_gene: .
CDR3aa: CASRPSGGAVWTGELFF; CDR3nt: TGTGCCAGCAGACCCTCGGGGGGGGCCGTATGGACCGGGGAGCTGTTTTTT; v_gene: TRBV2; j_gene: TRBJ2-2; len: 17; abundance: few; d_gene: TRBD2
CDR3aa: CSVERGLFSGGVGTDTQYF; CDR3nt: TGCAGCGTTGAGAGGGGACTCTTTTCTGGCGGGGTGGGCACAGATACGCAGTATTTT; v_gene: TRBV29-1; j_gene: TRBJ2-3; len: 19; abundance: .; d_gene: .
CDR3aa: CASSQVGVRGKPNYGYTF; CDR3nt: TGCGCCAGCAGCCAAGTTGGGGTCCGGGGAAAGCCGAACTATGGCTACACCTTC; v_gene: TRBV4-1; j_gene: TRBJ1-2; len: 18; abundance: .; d_gene: .
CDR3aa: CASSLAGRDTQYF; CDR3nt: TGTGCCAGCAGTTTAGCAGGGCGCGATACGCAGTATTTT; v_gene: TRBV12-3/TRBV12-4; j_gene: TRBJ2-3; len: 13; abundance: many; d_gene: .
CDR3aa: CSAHRGRVNTEAFF; CDR3nt: TGCAGTGCTCACAGGGGGAGGGTGAACACTGAAGCTTTCTTT; v_gene: TRBV20-1; j_gene: TRBJ1-1; len: 14; abundance: .; d_gene: TRBD1
CDR3aa: CSARDWQVNEQFF; CDR3nt: TGCAGTGCTAGAGATTGGCAGGTCAATGAGCAGTTCTTC; v_gene: TRBV20-1; j_gene: TRBJ2-1; len: 13; abundance: few; d_gene: .
CDR3aa: CASSFPDWRTDTDTQYF; CDR3nt: TGTGCCAGCAGCTTCCCAGACTGGAGGACCGACACAGATACGCAGTATTTT; v_gene: TRBV7-9; j_gene: TRBJ2-3; len: 17; abundance: .; d_gene: .
CDR3aa: CASSGDRFGQGTVSGANVLTF; CDR3nt: TGTGCCAGCAGTGGAGACCGCTTTGGACAGGGAACGGTCTCTGGGGCCAACGTCCTGACTTTC; v_gene: TRBV25-1; j_gene: TRBJ2-6; len: 21; abundance: few; d_gene: TRBD1